The 27 T cell receptor beta chains reported below all come from one sample, sequenced in a study of blood T cells in healthy people across ages. Together with a sample-barcoded 5' primer, a J-beta primer mix was included in a second PCR lasting roughly 7 to 11 cycles. TCRdb processed the 5' RACE reads anew with MiXCR; each CDR3 protein has one entry. The sample holds fewer than 2 million distinct CDR3 sequences, 35% to 50% seen once. Specimen: blood. The receptors shown here come from a human donor in good health.

V usage is TRBV7-9 and J usage is TRBJ1-4; 7 bases align to TRBD1. Per the germline V gene, CDR1 is SEHNR and CDR2 is FQNEAQ (reference sequence). The CDR3 is made up of 13 amino acids. J gave up 8 bases and V 4 bases, and 4 bases lay outside the gene matches. The CDR3 reads CASSSPTGEKLFF. CDR3 DNA sequence: TGTGCCAGCAGCTCCCCGACAGGGGAAAAACTGTTTTTT.

The chain employs TRBV13 and TRBJ2-3; D is unclear. Germline values: CDR1 PRHDT, CDR2 FYEKMQ (reference sequence). Trimming left V 2 bases short and J 6 bases short, with 12 bases between. The CDR3 spans 14 residues. CDR3 DNA sequence: TGTGCCAGCAGCTTACTTGGGTTTCGGGATACGCAGTATTTT. This codes for CASSLLGFRDTQYF.

Points on this clonotype: At one end the junction does not follow the germline gene, possibly because of a read error. The CDR3 protein is CACSLSQGGGGYTF. The DNA of the CDR3 is TGTGCCTGCAGCTTATCTCAGGGAGGTGGAGGCTACACCTTC. The J gene is TRBJ1-2, the V gene TRBV7-2; TRBD1 is a possible D gene (5 bases). Germline loops: CDR1 SGHTA, CDR2 FQGNSA. The CDR3 length is 14 residues.

A word on this clonotype: With a much larger clone just one base away, this may be a read error. The rearrangement uses TRBV12-3 or TRBV12-4 and TRBJ2-1; 10 bases line up with TRBD2. The last part of the DNA fits TRBJ2-7 better; the J call may be wrong. The length of the CDR3 is 16 residues. The CDR3 nucleotides read TGTGCCAGCAACCTAGCGGGGGACCCCTCCTACAATGAGCAGTACTTC. This sequence encodes CASNLAGDPSYNEQYF.

This clonotype was found a few times. The rearrangement joins TRBV7-9 to TRBJ1-1; D is unclear. The CDR3 extends over 14 amino acids. The V end was cut by 2 bases, the J end by 4 bases, with 11 bases between. The germline gives CDR1 SEHNR, CDR2 FQNEAQ (reference sequence). CDR3 residues: CASSLQGESTEAFF. As DNA, the CDR3 is TGTGCCAGCAGCTTACAAGGTGAGAGCACTGAAGCTTTCTTT. The variable domain in full, completed from reference TRBV7-9 and TRBJ1-1, reads DTGVSQNPRHKITKRGQNVTFRCDPISEHNRLYWYRQTLGQGPEFLTYFQNEAQLEKSRLLSDRFSAERPKGSFSTLEIQRTEQGDSAMYLCASSLQGESTEAFFGQGTRLTVV.

This chain joins TRBV7-2 and TRBJ1-5, with TRBD1 matching over 10 bases. J was trimmed by 5 bases and V by 2 bases; bases with no gene match: 9. Per the germline V gene, CDR1 is SGHTA and CDR2 is FQGNSA. The CDR3 covers 17 residues. CDR3 residues: CASSLRGTGALDQPQHF. DNA of the CDR3: TGTGCCAGCAGCTTACGAGGGACAGGGGCCTTGGATCAGCCCCAGCATTTT.

This clonotype occurred once. The chain joins TRBV10-2 to TRBJ2-5; D unresolved. Germline CDR1 is WSHSY and CDR2 is SAAADI. The CDR3 is 13 residues long. V lost 5 bases and J lost 5, with 12 bases in between. CDR3 amino acids: CASSISWLETQYF. DNA for the CDR3: TGCGCCAGCAGTATAAGCTGGCTCGAGACCCAGTACTTC.

This clonotype was counted at least ten times. The V gene is TRBV4-3, the J gene TRBJ2-7, with no clear D. CDR3 size: 13 residues. CDR1 and CDR2 (germline): LGHNA, YSLEER. Trimming removed 3 bases at V and 5 bases at J, with 11 bases between. The CDR3 region is CASSQALLDEQYF. The CDR3 coding sequence is TGCGCCAGCAGCCAGGCCTTGTTGGACGAGCAGTACTTC.

The gene calls are TRBV6-2 or TRBV6-3 and TRBJ2-4, with a weak D call TRBD2 (6 bases). CDR3 length: 17 residues. Per the germline V gene, CDR1 is MNHEY and CDR2 is SVGEGT. V lost 0 bases and J lost 8, with 20 bases in between. CDR3 protein: CASSYSPNIGGSHIQYF. The CDR3 coding sequence is TGTGCCAGCAGTTACTCGCCCAACATTGGAGGGAGTCACATTCAGTACTTC.

This chain links TRBV29-1 with TRBJ2-1; TRBD2 might be the D (6 bases). CDR1 and CDR2 from the germline V gene are SQVTM and ANQGSEA. The CDR3 is 10 residues long. The V end was cut by 8 bases, the J end by 6 bases, with 8 bases between. The CDR3 is CSSGGNEQFF. CDR3 nucleotides: TGCAGCTCCGGGGGCAATGAGCAGTTCTTC.

This clonotype came up a few times. The CDR3 nucleotides are TGCAGTGCTAGGGGCCGGGACAGTAATCAGCCCCAGCATTTT. It encodes CSARGRDSNQPQHF. This sequence joins TRBV20-1 and TRBJ1-5, with 7 nucleotides matching TRBD1. Germline V gene data show CDR1 as DFQATT and CDR2 as SNEGSKA (reference sequence). With 3 bases clipped from V and 4 bases from J, the junction kept 6 bases outside the gene matches. This CDR3 is 14 amino acids long.

The sample holds a few counts of this clonotype. The chain uses TRBV6-5 and TRBJ1-2; possibly TRBD1 for D (5 bases). The CDR3 spans 15 residues. The germline gives CDR1 MNHEY, CDR2 SVGAGI. Trimming cost V 2 bases and J 8 bases, with 18 bases left between them. In DNA form, the CDR3 reads TGTGCCAGCAGTTACGTACCCGTGGGGGGTAGGGGCTACACCTTC. Amino acids: CASSYVPVGGRGYTF.

The chain is built from TRBV11-3 and TRBJ2-2, with 7 bases fitting TRBD2. Germline-derived CDR1 and CDR2 are SGHNT and YENEEA. This CDR3 contains 13 residues. V lost 7 bases, J lost 7 bases, and 6 bases stayed unmatched. CDR3 DNA: TGTGCCAGCATTAATAGCGGGTTCGGGGAGCTGTTTTTT. This sequence encodes CASINSGFGELFF.

This clonotype was picked up a small number of times. This chain connects TRBV4-2 to TRBJ2-5; 13 bases are a match to TRBD2. The ends lost 1 base at V and 5 bases at J; junction bases unmatched: 7. The CDR3 extends over 17 amino acids. CDR1 and CDR2 from the germline V gene are LGHNA and YNFKEQ. The CDR3 DNA reads as TGTGCCAGCAGCCAAGTTGGGGGGACTAGCGGGGAGGAGACCCAGTACTTC. Translating it yields CASSQVGGTSGEETQYF.

Here the CDR3 reads CASSVDPRVESEKLFF. In DNA, the CDR3 is TGTGCCAGCAGCGTAGACCCCAGGGTAGAAAGCGAAAAACTGTTTTTT. The chain joins TRBV9 to TRBJ1-4; TRBD1 is a possible D gene (5 bases). Trimming took off 0 bases at V and 8 bases at J, with 17 bases between the two ends. This CDR3 spans 16 amino acids. Germline CDR1 and CDR2: SGDLS and YYNGEE.

This chain links TRBV6-2 or TRBV6-3 with TRBJ2-7, with a tentative D call TRBD1 (6 bases). From germline, CDR1 is MNHEY and CDR2 SVGEGT. Trimming removed 0 bases at V and 7 bases at J, with 16 bases between. The CDR3 totals 15 residues. In DNA form, the CDR3 reads TGTGCCAGCAGTTACTCCGGCCAGGGGAAAGAGGAGCAGTACTTC. Protein sequence: CASSYSGQGKEEQYF.

The rearrangement links TRBV5-1 to TRBJ2-5; D is undetermined. This CDR3 is built from 14 residues. Deletions cut 0 bases from V and 2 bases from J, with 8 bases between. Germline V gene lookup returns CDR1 SGHRS and CDR2 YFSETQ. CDR3 protein: CASSLARPQETQYF. The DNA of the CDR3 is TGCGCCAGCAGCTTGGCCCGGCCTCAAGAGACCCAGTACTTC.

The CDR3 bases are TGTGCCAGCAGCCCCGGGAGGACCCAAGCTTTCTTT. This encodes CASSPGRTQAFF. The chain recombines TRBV13 with TRBJ1-1; D gene unclear. CDR1 PRHDT and CDR2 FYEKMQ come from the germline V gene (reference sequence). Trimming removed 5 bases from V and 9 bases from J, with 13 bases in between. The CDR3 has 12 residues.

This clonotype was seen more than once but under ten times. A read error may account for a junction end that differs from germline. This chain joins TRBV20-1 and TRBJ2-5; a possible D gene is TRBD2 (6 bases). This CDR3 is built from 12 residues. The V gene's germline CDR1 is DFQATT and CDR2 SNEGSKA (reference sequence). CDR3 DNA: TGCAGTGCTAGAAACGATCGGGAGACTCAGTACTTC. The encoded protein is CSARNDRETQYF.

V gene TRBV20-1 combines with J gene TRBJ2-7; 8 bases are shared with TRBD1. CDR3 size: 14 residues. The germline V gene has CDR1 DFQATT and CDR2 SNEGSKA (reference sequence). J gave up 4 bases and V 4 bases, and 9 bases lay outside the gene matches. CDR3 loop: CSATDRGVLYEQYF. CDR3 nucleotides: TGCAGTGCTACCGACAGGGGAGTACTTTACGAGCAGTACTTC.

This clonotype was seen a handful of times. The rearrangement links TRBV6-1 to TRBJ1-2, with D maybe TRBD1 (5 bases). The ends were cut back, 4 bases at V and 0 bases at J, with 18 bases in the middle. The CDR3 spans 17 residues. CDR1 and CDR2 from the germline V gene are MNHNS and SASEGT. The CDR3 region has the DNA TGTGCCAGCAGTGGACGGACAAGGCTTATAACTAACTATGGCTACACCTTC. It yields the protein CASSGRTRLITNYGYTF.

This clonotype was observed a single time. This rearrangement joins TRBV20-1 to TRBJ1-6, with no clear D. With 0 bases removed from V and 9 bases from J, the gap between germline ends came to 9 bases. CDR1 and CDR2 from the germline V gene are DFQATT and SNEGSKA (reference sequence). The CDR3 covers 13 residues. CDR3 sequence: CSARDQLGSPLHF. CDR3 sequence (DNA): TGCAGTGCTAGAGACCAGCTCGGTTCACCCCTCCACTTT.

The chain employs TRBV7-9 and TRBJ2-1; D unresolved. Germline V gene data show CDR1 as SEHNR and CDR2 as FQNEAQ (reference sequence). CDR3 length: 11 residues. The V gene lost 5 bases and the J gene lost 8 bases, with 7 bases spanning the gap. The CDR3 DNA reads as TGTGCCAGCAGCACAACGGATGAGCAGTTCTTC. This codes for CASSTTDEQFF.

This clonotype was counted a few times. The gene calls are TRBV11-2 and TRBJ2-4; D unresolved. Trimming removed 1 base from V and 11 bases from J, with 6 bases in between. CDR1 and CDR2 (germline): SGHAT, FQNNGV. The length of the CDR3 is 11 residues. The CDR3 region has the DNA TGTGCCAGCAGCTTAGGGATTTTTCAGTACTTC. Amino acids: CASSLGIFQYF.

This clonotype turned up a few times. V is TRBV20-1 and J is TRBJ1-2; the D is unclear. Germline CDR1 and CDR2: DFQATT and SNEGSKA (reference sequence). The CDR3 sequence is 14 residues long. Trimming pared 3 bases from V and 1 base from J, leaving 12 bases between. This CDR3 is CSASRTAVNYGYTF. Here the CDR3 DNA reads TGCAGTGCTAGCCGGACGGCCGTTAACTATGGCTACACCTTC.

Details on this clonotype: The junction shows a germline mismatch at one end, possibly a read error. The chain is built from TRBV9 and TRBJ1-1, with D tentatively TRBD1 (5 bases). Germline V gene sequence: CDR1 SGDLS, CDR2 YYNGEE. The CDR3 is 13 residues long. The chain's CDR3 is CASSGVAPEGSFF. The CDR3 DNA reads as TGTGCTAGCAGCGGAGTGGCCCCTGAGGGGTCTTTCTTT.

The chain employs TRBV27 and TRBJ2-3; no clear D gene. The germline CDR1 and CDR2 sequences are MNHEY and SMNVEV (reference sequence). With 5 bases removed from V and 2 bases from J, the gap between germline ends came to 14 bases. The CDR3 loop spans 15 amino acids. CDR3 sequence (DNA): TGTGCCAGCAGTCCCCGGGCAGGCCTCACAGATACGCAGTATTTT. This sequence encodes CASSPRAGLTDTQYF.